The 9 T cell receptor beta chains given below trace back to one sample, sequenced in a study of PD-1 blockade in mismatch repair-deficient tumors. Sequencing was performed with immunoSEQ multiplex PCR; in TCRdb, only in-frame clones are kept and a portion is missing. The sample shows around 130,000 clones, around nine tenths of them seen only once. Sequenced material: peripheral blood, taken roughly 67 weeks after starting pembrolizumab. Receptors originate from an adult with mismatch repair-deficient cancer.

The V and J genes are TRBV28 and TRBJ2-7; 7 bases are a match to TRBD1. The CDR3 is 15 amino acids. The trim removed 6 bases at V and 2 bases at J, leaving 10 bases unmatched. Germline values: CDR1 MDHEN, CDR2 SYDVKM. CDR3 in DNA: TGTGCCAGCAGCTTACAACAGGGGAATACCTACGAGCAGTACTTC. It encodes CASSLQQGNTYEQYF.

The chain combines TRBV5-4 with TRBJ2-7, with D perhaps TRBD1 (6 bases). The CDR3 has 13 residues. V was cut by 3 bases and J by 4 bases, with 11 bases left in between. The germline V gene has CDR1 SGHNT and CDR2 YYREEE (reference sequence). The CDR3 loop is CASSWETGYEQYF. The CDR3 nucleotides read TGTGCCAGCAGCTGGGAGACAGGTTACGAGCAGTACTTC.

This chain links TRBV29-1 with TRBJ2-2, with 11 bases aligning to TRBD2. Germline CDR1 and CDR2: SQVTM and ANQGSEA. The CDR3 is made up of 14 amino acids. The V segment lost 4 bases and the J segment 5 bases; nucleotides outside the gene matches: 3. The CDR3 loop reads CSVVWTSGTGELFF. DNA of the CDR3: TGCAGCGTTGTATGGACTAGCGGGACCGGGGAGCTGTTTTTT.

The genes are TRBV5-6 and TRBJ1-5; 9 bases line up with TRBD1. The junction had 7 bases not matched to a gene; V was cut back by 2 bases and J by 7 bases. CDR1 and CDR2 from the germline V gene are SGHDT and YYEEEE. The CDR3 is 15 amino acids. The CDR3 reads CASSFRDRVGQPQHF. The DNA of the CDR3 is TGTGCCAGCAGCTTTCGGGACAGGGTAGGGCAGCCCCAGCATTTT. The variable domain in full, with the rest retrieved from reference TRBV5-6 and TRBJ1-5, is DAGVTQSPTHLIKTRGQQVTLRCSPKSGHDTVSWYQQALGQGPQFIFQYYEEEERQRGNFPDRFSGHQFPNYSSELNVNALLLGDSALYLCASSFRDRVGQPQHFGDGTRLSIL.

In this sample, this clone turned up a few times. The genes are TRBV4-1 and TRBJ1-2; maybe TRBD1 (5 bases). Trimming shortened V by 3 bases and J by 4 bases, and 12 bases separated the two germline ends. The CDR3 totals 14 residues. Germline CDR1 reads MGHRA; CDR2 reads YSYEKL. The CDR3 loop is CASSQLTGPYGYTF. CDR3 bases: TGCGCCAGCAGCCAGCTTACAGGCCCCTATGGCTACACCTTC.

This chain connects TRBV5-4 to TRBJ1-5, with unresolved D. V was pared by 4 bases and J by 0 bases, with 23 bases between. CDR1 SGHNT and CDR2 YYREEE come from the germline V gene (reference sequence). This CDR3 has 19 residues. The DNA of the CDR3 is TGTGCCAGCAGCCCCTTTGTGAGGGTGCGACCCAATAGCAATCAGCCCCAGCATTTT. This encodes CASSPFVRVRPNSNQPQHF.

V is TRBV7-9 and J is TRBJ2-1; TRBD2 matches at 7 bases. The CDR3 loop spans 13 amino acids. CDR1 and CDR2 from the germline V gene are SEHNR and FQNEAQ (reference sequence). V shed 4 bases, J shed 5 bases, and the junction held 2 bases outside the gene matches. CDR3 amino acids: CASSWTRDNEQFF. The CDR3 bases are TGTGCCAGCAGCTGGACTAGGGACAATGAGCAGTTCTTC.

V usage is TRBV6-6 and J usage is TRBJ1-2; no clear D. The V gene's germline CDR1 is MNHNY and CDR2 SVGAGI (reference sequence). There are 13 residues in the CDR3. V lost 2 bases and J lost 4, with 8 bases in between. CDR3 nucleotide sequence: TGTGCCAGCAGTTACAGCCGGGGCTATGGCTACACCTTC. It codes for CASSYSRGYGYTF.

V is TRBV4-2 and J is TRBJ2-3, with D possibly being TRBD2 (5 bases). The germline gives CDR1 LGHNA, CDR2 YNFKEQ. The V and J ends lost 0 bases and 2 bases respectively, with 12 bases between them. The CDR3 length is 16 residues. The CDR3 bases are TGTGCCAGCAGCCAAGAGTGGGAGAGATTCACAGATACGCAGTATTTT. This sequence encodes CASSQEWERFTDTQYF.